The present entry profiles one TCR beta chain with its context. Its antigen specificity is not known. Base-call qualities are not available, and no considerably larger clone is one nucleotide away. The entry originates in a study of T cell changes during pregnancy in multiple sclerosis (dated by TCRdb to about 2019). Study-wide context: In women with multiple sclerosis, the researchers looked at how the T cell repertoire shifted as pregnancy progressed.

Germline trimming: 4 bases from V, 2 bases from J; junction bases outside gene matches: 9. Reading from cysteine to phenylalanine, the CDR3 counts 16 amino acids. Only the CDR3 DNA stays, 48 bases, in frame from base 1. The receptor library was made with the immunoSEQ multiplex PCR assay. TCRdb provides this immuneACCESS table in a form limited to in-frame rearrangements. Some clones are lacking; in checked studies, under half of them reflect an unresolved V gene, and why the rest are absent is not known. Recorded for this sample are over 70,000 clones; about 94% of them occurred a single time. 1.6% of the sample is taken by the ten largest.

The sequence is built from TRBV5-7 and TRBJ2-1, and 7 bases in between align with TRBD1. TRBV5-7 qualifies as an ORF whose function is uncertain. This TCR came from a female donor in good health, enrolled as a control in a pregnancy study. The sequencing used peripheral blood, collected in the first trimester of pregnancy. The CDR3 region reads CASSATLQGTYNEQFF. The nucleotide sequence is TGTGCCAGCAGCGCCACCTTACAGGGGACCTACAATGAGCAGTTCTTC.